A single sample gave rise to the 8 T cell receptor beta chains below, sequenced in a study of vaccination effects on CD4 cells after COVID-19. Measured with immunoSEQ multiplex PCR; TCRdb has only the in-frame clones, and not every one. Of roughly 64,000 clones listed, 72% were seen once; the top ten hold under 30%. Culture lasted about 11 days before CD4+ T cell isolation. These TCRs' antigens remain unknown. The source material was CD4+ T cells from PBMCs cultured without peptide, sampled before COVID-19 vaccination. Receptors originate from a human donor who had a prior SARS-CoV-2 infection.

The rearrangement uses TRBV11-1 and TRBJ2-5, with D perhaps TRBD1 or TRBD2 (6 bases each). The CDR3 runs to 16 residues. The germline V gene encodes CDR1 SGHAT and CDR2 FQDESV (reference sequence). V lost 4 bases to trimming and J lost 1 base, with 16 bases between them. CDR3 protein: CASSSRGTGVQETQYF. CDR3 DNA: TGTGCCAGCAGCTCAAGGGGGACGGGGGTCCAAGAGACCCAGTACTTC.

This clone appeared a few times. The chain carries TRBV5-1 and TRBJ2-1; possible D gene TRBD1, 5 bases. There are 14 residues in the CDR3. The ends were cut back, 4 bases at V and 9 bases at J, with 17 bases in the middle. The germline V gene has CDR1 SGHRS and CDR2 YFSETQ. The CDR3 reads CASSPYGRDTEQFF. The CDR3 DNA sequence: TGCGCCAGCAGCCCCTATGGCAGGGATACTGAGCAGTTCTTC.

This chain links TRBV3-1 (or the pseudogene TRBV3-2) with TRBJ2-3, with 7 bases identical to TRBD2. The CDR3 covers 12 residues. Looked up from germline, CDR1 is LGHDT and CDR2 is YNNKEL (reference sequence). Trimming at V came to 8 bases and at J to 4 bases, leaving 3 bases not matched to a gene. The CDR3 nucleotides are TGTGCCAGCGGTACTAGCGCAGATACGCAGTATTTT. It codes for CASGTSADTQYF.

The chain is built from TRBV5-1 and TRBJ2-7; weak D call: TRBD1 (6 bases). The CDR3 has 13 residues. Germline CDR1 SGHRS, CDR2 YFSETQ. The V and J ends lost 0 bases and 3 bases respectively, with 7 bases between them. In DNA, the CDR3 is TGCGCCAGCAGCTTGGGGACAGACTACGAGCAGTACTTC. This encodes CASSLGTDYEQYF.

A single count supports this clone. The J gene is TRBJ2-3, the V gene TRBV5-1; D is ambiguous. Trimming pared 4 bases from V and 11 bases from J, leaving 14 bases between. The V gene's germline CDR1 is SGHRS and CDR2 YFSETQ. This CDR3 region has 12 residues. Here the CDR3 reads CASSVYAPWQYF. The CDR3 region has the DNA TGCGCCAGCAGCGTATACGCTCCGTGGCAGTATTTT.

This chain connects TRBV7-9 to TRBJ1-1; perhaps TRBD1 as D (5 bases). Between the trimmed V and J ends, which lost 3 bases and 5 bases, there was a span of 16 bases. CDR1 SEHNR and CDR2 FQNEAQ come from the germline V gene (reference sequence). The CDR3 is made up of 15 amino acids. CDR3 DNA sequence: TGTGCCAGCAGCTTTTGGGGCGGGAGGAGGACTGAAGCTTTCTTT. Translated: CASSFWGGRRTEAFF.

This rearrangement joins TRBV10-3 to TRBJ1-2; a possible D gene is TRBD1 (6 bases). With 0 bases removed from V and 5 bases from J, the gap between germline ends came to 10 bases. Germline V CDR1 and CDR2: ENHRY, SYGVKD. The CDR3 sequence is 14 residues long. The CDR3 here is CAISESGGAYGYTF. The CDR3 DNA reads TGTGCCATCAGTGAGTCGGGGGGGGCTTATGGCTACACCTTC.

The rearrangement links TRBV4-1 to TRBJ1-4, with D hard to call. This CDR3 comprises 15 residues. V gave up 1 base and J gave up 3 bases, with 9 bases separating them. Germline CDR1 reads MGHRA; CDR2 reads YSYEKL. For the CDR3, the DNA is TGCGCCAGCAGCCAAGGGCCCGGTGCTAATGAAAAACTGTTTTTT. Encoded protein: CASSQGPGANEKLFF.